This T cell receptor (beta chain) was sequenced during a study of CD8 T cells in Susac syndrome. CD8+ and CD4+ T cells from blood underwent TCR beta sequencing. RNA totalling roughly 0.5 to 1 ug underwent reverse transcription with random hexamers. Amplification of TCR beta CDR3 was carried out by immunoSEQ multiplex PCR, which covered 54 Vbeta and 13 Jbeta segments. Each CDR3 protein gets one entry after TCRdb re-called the immunoSEQ multiplex PCR reads with MiXCR. The sample lists 130,000 or so distinct CDR3 sequences, 80% to 85% occurring once. The V gene's germline CDR1 is SGHRS and CDR2 YFSETQ. J lost 4 bases, V lost 5 bases, and 5 bases had no gene match. The CDR3 is made up of 15 amino acids. In its sample, this clonotype was seen once.

The sequence came from a human donor with multiple sclerosis. The source material was CD8+ T cells from PBMCs. The rearrangement joins TRBV5-1 to TRBJ2-2; TRBD2 agrees at 10 bases. CDR3 DNA: TGCGCCAGCAGTTATAGCGGGAGGAGCACCGGGGAGCTGTTTTTT. This translates into CASSYSGRSTGELFF.